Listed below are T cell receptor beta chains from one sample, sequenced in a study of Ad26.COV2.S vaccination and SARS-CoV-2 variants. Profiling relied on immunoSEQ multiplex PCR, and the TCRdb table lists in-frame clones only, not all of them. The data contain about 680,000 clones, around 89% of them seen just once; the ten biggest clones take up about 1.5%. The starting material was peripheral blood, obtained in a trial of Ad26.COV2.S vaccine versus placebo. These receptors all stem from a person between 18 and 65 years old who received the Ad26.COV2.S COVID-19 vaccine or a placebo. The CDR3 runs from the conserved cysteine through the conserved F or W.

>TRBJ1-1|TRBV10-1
CASSEDRGNTEAFF
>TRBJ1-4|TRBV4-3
CASSQGGGRPINEKLFF
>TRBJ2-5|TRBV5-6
CASSWGTVETQYF
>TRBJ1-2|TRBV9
CASSGQPNYGYTF
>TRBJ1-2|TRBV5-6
CASSLTGVDYGYTF
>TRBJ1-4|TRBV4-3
CASSQKGGVRNEKLFF
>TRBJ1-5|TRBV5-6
CASSLGAGNQPQHF
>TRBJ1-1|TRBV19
CASSINVGTEAFF
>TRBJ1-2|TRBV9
CASRSSAAAGYTF
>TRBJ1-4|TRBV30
CAWSGTDTAHATNEKLFF
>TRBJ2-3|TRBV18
CASSPTAGTDTQYF
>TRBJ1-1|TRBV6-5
CASSFDRAGTEAFF
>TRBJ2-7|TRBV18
CASSPRPPHTSYEQYF
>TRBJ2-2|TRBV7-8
CASSLPSDTGELFF
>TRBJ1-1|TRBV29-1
CSVIENGNTEAFF
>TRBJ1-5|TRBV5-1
CASSIQGGQPQHF
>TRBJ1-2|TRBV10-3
CATDPLGGLSGYTF
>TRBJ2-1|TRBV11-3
CASSWSGTSGVLNEQFF
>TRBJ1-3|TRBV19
CASKTDRGRGNTIYF
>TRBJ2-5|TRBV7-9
CASSFTGQETQYF
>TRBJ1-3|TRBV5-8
CASSWTNSGNTIYF
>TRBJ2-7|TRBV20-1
CSASVAGQPYEQYF
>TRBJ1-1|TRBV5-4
CASSFPPGGPEAFF
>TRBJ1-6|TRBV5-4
CASSLDSSNSPLHF
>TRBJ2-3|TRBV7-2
CASSSGQGRADTQYF
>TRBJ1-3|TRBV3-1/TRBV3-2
CASSERAGYTIYF
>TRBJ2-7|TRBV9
CASSVRTGGGYEQYF
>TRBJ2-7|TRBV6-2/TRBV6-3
CASSYGEENYEQYF
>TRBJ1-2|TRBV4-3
CASSQGFSARSYGYTF
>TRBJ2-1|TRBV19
CASSRPATVYNEQFF
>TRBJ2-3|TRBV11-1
CASSLFRVPFTDTQYF
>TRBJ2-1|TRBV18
CASSPNAREGQFF
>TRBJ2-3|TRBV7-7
CASSLGLAGADTQYF